This TCR beta chain originates from a study of blood T cells in healthy people across ages. This clonotype was counted only a few times. The authors ran a second PCR of 7 to 11 cycles using a sample-barcoded 5' primer and a J-beta primer mix. TCRdb re-called the 5' RACE reads with MiXCR, one entry per CDR3 protein. The sample includes more than 1,000,000 distinct CDR3 sequences, under 30% of them seen just once. CDR1 and CDR2 from the germline V gene are SQVTM and ANQGSEA. The CDR3 loop spans 16 amino acids. The V and J ends lost 5 bases and 5 bases respectively, with 22 bases between them. This sample also belongs to another study, concerning T cells of mothers and their children.

This chain joins TRBV29-1 and TRBJ2-1; D ambiguous. This TCR derives from a girl aged 2-10 years in good health. The sequenced sample consisted of blood. The CDR3 loop reads CSVLALISFLNNEQFF. In DNA form, the CDR3 reads TGCAGCGTTCTGGCCCTAATCAGTTTCTTGAACAATGAGCAGTTCTTC.